Sequencing of this T cell receptor beta chain was carried out in a study of CD8 T cells in Susac syndrome. Overall study results and limits: Acknowledgment was made by the study that its TCR sequencing and HLA analysis involved a relatively small number of individuals.

On this clonotype itself: Its antigen is currently unknown.

This CDR3 comprises 13 residues. The V end was cut by 3 bases, the J end by 5 bases, with 7 bases between. Germline values: CDR1 LGHNA, CDR2 YSLEER. RNA was extracted with the RNeasy kit, and a quantity of 0.5 to 1 ug was reverse transcribed using random hexamers. With immunoSEQ multiplex PCR, TCR beta CDR3 was amplified across 54 Vbeta and 13 Jbeta. TCRdb passed the immunoSEQ multiplex PCR reads through MiXCR, listing each CDR3 protein once. The table includes under 200,000 distinct CDR3 sequences, approximately 95% detected once. The clonotype comes from a human donor in good health. V and J are TRBV4-3 and TRBJ2-2; D uncertain. Source material: CD4+ T cells from PBMCs. CDR3 nucleotide sequence: TGCGCCAGCAGCCAGACCCGAACCGGGGAGCTGTTTTTT. Its protein product is CASSQTRTGELFF.